Listed below are T cell receptor beta chains from one sample, sequenced in a study of blood T cell repertoires in COVID-19. Assay: immunoSEQ multiplex PCR; the TCRdb copy retains only in-frame clones and omits some. The profile covers fewer than 450,000 clones, with about 90% appearing a single time and about 6% taken by the ten largest. Specimen: peripheral blood. The origin of the receptors is a woman aged 50 to 60 with COVID-19, enrolled during active disease. Each CDR3 is given with its conserved first and last residue. Fields, in order: J gene, D gene, clone size, V gene, CDR3 length, CDR3 protein, CDR3 DNA. A D gene is named only where the DNA matches it firmly. Some rows have no size entry. The others give once, few or many, or a class for an expanded clone.

>TRBJ2-3|TRBD2|NA|TRBV30|20
CAWSTWTSGTGGASTDTQYF
TGTGCCTGGAGCACTTGGACTAGCGGGACGGGGGGCGCTAGCACAGATACGCAGTATTTT
>TRBJ2-3|NA|NA|TRBV5-1|14
CASRHTGITDTQYF
TGCGCCAGCAGGCATACAGGAATCACAGATACGCAGTATTTT
>TRBJ1-2|TRBD1|NA|TRBV10-1|13
CASSGTGDYGYTF
TGCGCCAGCAGTGGGACAGGGGACTATGGCTACACCTTC
>TRBJ1-1|TRBD1|NA|TRBV29-1|12
CSVVAQGGEAFF
TGCAGCGTTGTTGCCCAGGGGGGTGAAGCTTTCTTT
>TRBJ1-5|NA|NA|TRBV5-4|15
CASSLGPASNQPQHF
TGTGCCAGCAGCCTGGGGCCAGCGAGCAATCAGCCCCAGCATTTT
>TRBJ2-7|NA|NA|TRBV7-2|15
CASSSRVLGSYEQYF
TGTGCCAGCAGCTCTAGAGTTCTCGGCTCCTACGAGCAGTACTTC
>TRBJ1-1|NA|NA|TRBV19|11
CASQGNTEAFF
TGTGCCAGTCAGGGGAACACTGAAGCTTTCTTT
>TRBJ2-2|TRBD2|NA|TRBV19|15
CASTRLAGSNGELFF
TGTGCCAGTACCAGACTAGCGGGATCGAACGGGGAGCTGTTTTTT
>TRBJ1-6|NA|few|TRBV30|16
CAWSGHRPSYNSPLHF
TGTGCCTGGAGTGGTCACAGGCCTTCCTATAATTCACCCCTCCACTTT
>TRBJ1-2|NA|NA|TRBV30|13
CAWSVGDNYGYTF
TGTGCCTGGAGTGTAGGGGATAACTATGGCTACACCTTC
>TRBJ2-7|TRBD1|few|TRBV7-2|14
CASSEQGNTYEQYF
TGTGCCAGCAGCGAACAGGGGAACACCTACGAGCAGTACTTC
>TRBJ1-6|NA|few|TRBV15|13
CATGREYNSPLHF
TGTGCCACCGGGCGCGAATATAATTCACCCCTCCACTTT
>TRBJ1-5|NA|NA|TRBV27|14
CASSFSGFNQPQHF
TGTGCCAGCAGTTTTTCAGGGTTCAATCAGCCCCAGCATTTT
>TRBJ2-5|NA|NA|TRBV5-8|16
CASSWYWGEEQETQYF
TGTGCCAGCAGCTGGTATTGGGGGGAGGAGCAAGAGACCCAGTACTTC
>TRBJ1-1|TRBD1|NA|TRBV9|14
CASSSGTGYTEAFF
TGTGCCAGCAGCTCCGGGACAGGCTACACTGAAGCTTTCTTT
>TRBJ1-5|NA|NA|TRBV12-3/TRBV12-4|13
CASSFQGHQPQHF
TGTGCCAGCAGCTTTCAGGGGCATCAGCCCCAGCATTTT
>TRBJ2-1|TRBD2|NA|TRBV7-9|16
CASSLVTAGANNEQFF
TGTGCCAGCAGCTTGGTTACGGCGGGAGCCAACAATGAGCAGTTCTTC
>TRBJ1-5|NA|NA|TRBV15|13
CATSRDRGKPQHF
TGTGCCACCAGCAGAGATCGCGGGAAGCCCCAGCATTTT
>TRBJ2-7|TRBD2|once|TRBV4-2|15
CASSPLGLAGDEQYF
TGTGCCAGCAGCCCCCTCGGACTAGCGGGAGACGAGCAGTACTTC
>TRBJ1-1|NA|once|TRBV18|13
CASSSDRNTEAFF
TGTGCCAGCTCTTCAGACAGGAACACTGAAGCTTTCTTT
>TRBJ2-7|TRBD2|NA|TRBV6-5|12
CASSRGESEQYF
TGTGCCAGCAGTCGGGGGGAAAGCGAGCAGTACTTC
>TRBJ1-2|TRBD1|NA|TRBV6-5|13
CACRDSKVYGYTF
TGTGCCTGCCGGGACAGTAAGGTCTATGGCTACACCTTC
>TRBJ1-5|NA|NA|TRBV10-3|15
CAIRGHGNSNQPQHF
TGTGCCATCAGAGGACACGGAAATAGCAATCAGCCCCAGCATTTT